The 19 T cell receptor beta chains below all came from one sample that was sequenced in a study of T cell responses to AZD1222 COVID-19 vaccine. Repertoires were generated with immunoSEQ multiplex PCR, while TCRdb's copy carries only in-frame clones and drops some. The sample carries some 120,000 clones, about 88% recorded once. Sequenced material: peripheral blood, taken 28 days after the second AZD1222 dose. These receptors were obtained from an adult who received the AZD1222 COVID-19 vaccine.

The chain recombines TRBV11-2 with TRBJ1-3; no firm D call. V lost 6 bases, J lost 0 bases, and 12 bases lay in between. The CDR3 has 15 residues. Germline CDR1 SGHAT, CDR2 FQNNGV. The DNA for the CDR3 is TGTGCCAGCAGATTTGGGGTTCCCTCTGGAAACACCATATATTTT. Translating gives CASRFGVPSGNTIYF.

The rearrangement links TRBV12-3 or TRBV12-4 to TRBJ1-5; possible D gene TRBD1, 6 bases. V was trimmed by 3 bases and J by 7 bases, leaving 10 bases between them. The CDR3 is 13 amino acids. The CDR3 protein is CASSFSGAQPQHF. Written as DNA, the CDR3 is TGTGCCAGCAGTTTTTCAGGGGCGCAGCCCCAGCATTTT.

The V and J genes are TRBV11-3 and TRBJ2-1; D is unresolved. The CDR3 has 17 residues. Trimming cost V 4 bases and J 0 bases, with 16 bases left between them. The germline V gene has CDR1 SGHNT and CDR2 YENEEA. CDR3 loop: CASSSILTESSYNEQFF. For the CDR3, the DNA is TGTGCCAGCAGCTCCATCCTGACTGAAAGCTCCTACAATGAGCAGTTCTTC.

In DNA form, the CDR3 reads TGTGCCTGGACCGGACTGAGCACCGGGGAGCTGTTTTTT. It specifies CAWTGLSTGELFF. V and J are TRBV30 and TRBJ2-2, with D perhaps matching TRBD2 (5 bases). V lost 4 bases and J lost 4, with 10 bases in between. Germline V gives CDR1 GTSNPN, CDR2 SVGIG (reference sequence). The CDR3 is made up of 13 amino acids.

This clone was counted between two and nine times. The V call is TRBV6-5, the J call TRBJ1-1, with D possibly matching TRBD1 (6 bases). The CDR3 contains 16 residues. Germline CDR1 reads MNHEY; CDR2 reads SVGAGI. Trimming took off 4 bases at V and 0 bases at J, with 15 bases between the two ends. The CDR3 loop is CASSSTGSGMNTEAFF. CDR3 coding DNA: TGTGCCAGCAGTTCGACAGGTTCTGGGATGAACACTGAAGCTTTCTTT.

The gene calls are TRBV19 and TRBJ1-2, with D possibly matching TRBD1 (6 bases). CDR1 and CDR2 (germline): LNHDA, SQIVND (reference sequence). The CDR3 is 16 amino acids. V lost 3 bases and J lost 6, with 20 bases in between. CDR3 bases: TGTGCCAGTAGTATTCCCCCGACAGGAGCTCCGAATGGCTACACCTTC. Protein: CASSIPPTGAPNGYTF.

The chain recombines TRBV7-9 with TRBJ2-1, with TRBD2 identical over 12 bases. Germline V gene lookup returns CDR1 SEHNR and CDR2 FQNEAQ (reference sequence). CDR3 length: 16 residues. V lost 4 bases to trimming and J lost 7 bases; unmatched junction nucleotides: 8. This CDR3 reads CASSSSGGVKVNEQFF. CDR3 coding DNA: TGTGCCAGCAGCTCTAGCGGGGGGGTTAAAGTTAATGAGCAGTTCTTC.

This chain connects TRBV7-9 to TRBJ1-1, with 10 bases lining up with TRBD1. CDR3 length equals 16 residues. Germline-derived CDR1 and CDR2 are SEHNR and FQNEAQ (reference sequence). The J segment lost 1 base and the V segment lost 1 base, leaving 3 bases of the junction unmatched. In DNA form, the CDR3 reads TGTGCCAGCAGCTTAGTAGGGACAGGGGCGAACACTGAAGCTTTCTTT. It specifies CASSLVGTGANTEAFF.

In DNA form, the CDR3 reads TGTGCCAGCAGCGTAAGCACTATGATCAACTACGAGCAGTACTTC. This sequence encodes CASSVSTMINYEQYF. V is TRBV9 and J is TRBJ2-7; D gene uncertain. CDR3 length: 15 amino acids. Germline V gives CDR1 SGDLS, CDR2 YYNGEE. The V end was cut by 1 base, the J end by 3 bases, with 14 bases between.

CDR3 DNA sequence: TGTGCCAGCAGCTTACCAGGGGATTATAGCAATCAGCCCCAGCATTTT. It encodes CASSLPGDYSNQPQHF. The V and J genes are TRBV11-2 and TRBJ1-5; D possibly corresponds to TRBD1 (6 bases). Trimming pared 2 bases from V and 0 bases from J, leaving 11 bases between. CDR3 size: 16 residues. Germline V gene sequence: CDR1 SGHAT, CDR2 FQNNGV.

The chain couples TRBV3-1 (or the pseudogene TRBV3-2) to TRBJ1-4; TRBD1 is a possible D gene (6 bases). CDR1 is LGHDT and CDR2 is YNNKEL in the germline V gene (reference sequence). Deletions cut 5 bases from V and 4 bases from J, with 8 bases between. The CDR3 runs to 13 residues. CDR3 in amino acids: CASSTGNNEKLFF. In nucleotides, the CDR3 is TGTGCCAGCAGCACAGGGAATAATGAAAAACTGTTTTTT.

This chain uses TRBV9 with TRBJ1-2; 12 bases map to TRBD1. The CDR3 has 13 residues. J was trimmed by 7 bases and V by 5 bases; bases with no gene match: 3. Germline V gene data show CDR1 as SGDLS and CDR2 as YYNGEE. CDR3 DNA: TGTGCCAGCAGGGGACAGGGGGCCAGTGGCTACACCTTC. Amino acids: CASRGQGASGYTF.

V is TRBV19 and J is TRBJ1-2, with D perhaps matching TRBD1 (5 bases). The CDR3 is 15 residues long. Germline V CDR1 and CDR2: LNHDA, SQIVND (reference sequence). Trimming removed 3 bases from V and 8 bases from J, with 19 bases in between. The CDR3 DNA reads as TGTGCCAGTAGTATTCCGCAGGGCCGGTTTGGAGGCTACACCTTC. It encodes CASSIPQGRFGGYTF.

V is TRBV6-5 and J is TRBJ1-2; 9 nucleotides align to TRBD1. The CDR3 extends over 15 amino acids. J gave up 6 bases and V 2 bases, and 7 bases lay outside the gene matches. Per germline, CDR1 MNHEY and CDR2 SVGAGI. The CDR3: CASSYPDRGSDGYTF. DNA of the CDR3: TGTGCCAGCAGTTACCCCGACAGGGGGAGTGATGGCTACACCTTC.

The J gene is TRBJ2-5, the V gene TRBV4-1; D call uncertain. The V end was cut by 0 bases, the J end by 9 bases, with 8 bases between. Per the germline V gene, CDR1 is MGHRA and CDR2 is YSYEKL. The CDR3 is 12 amino acids. CDR3 DNA: TGCGCCAGCAGCCAAGACCCCGAGGCCCAGTACTTC. This gives the protein CASSQDPEAQYF.

This chain connects TRBV15 to TRBJ1-5; D gene uncertain. Germline CDR1 is LNHNV and CDR2 is YYDKDF (reference sequence). V was clipped by 0 bases and J by 6 bases, with 15 bases between them. CDR3 length: 16 residues. CDR3 nucleotides: TGTGCCACCAGCAGAGATCGAGTGGGCGCAGGTCAGCCCCAGCATTTT. Translating it yields CATSRDRVGAGQPQHF.

The chain joins TRBV5-1 to TRBJ2-3; the D gene is possibly TRBD2 (5 bases). CDR1 SGHRS and CDR2 YFSETQ come from the germline V gene. CDR3 size: 14 residues. V was clipped by 4 bases and J by 0 bases, with 9 bases between them. In DNA form, the CDR3 reads TGCGCCAGCAGCGGCGGGTCGAGCACAGATACGCAGTATTTT. This codes for CASSGGSSTDTQYF.

This chain uses TRBV19 with TRBJ1-1; D is unresolved. The ends were cut back, 4 bases at V and 1 base at J, with 4 bases in the middle. This CDR3 has 12 amino acids. The V gene's germline CDR1 is LNHDA and CDR2 SQIVND (reference sequence). The CDR3 bases are TGTGCCAGTAGTACAGGGAACACTGAAGCTTTCTTT. Amino acid sequence: CASSTGNTEAFF.

The V and J genes are TRBV3-1 (or the pseudogene TRBV3-2) and TRBJ1-2; 8 nucleotides match TRBD1. Germline V CDR1 and CDR2: LGHDT, YNNKEL (reference sequence). The CDR3 has 14 amino acids. The V gene end was trimmed by 1 base and the J gene end by 8 bases; junction bases not matched to a gene: 6. The CDR3 loop reads CASSQADRVGGYTF. For the CDR3, the DNA is TGTGCCAGCAGCCAAGCGGACAGGGTGGGCGGCTACACCTTC.